Described below is a single TCR beta chain sequence and its context. Trimming took 3 bases from V and 6 from J; bases not matched to a gene: 2. The CDR3 consists of 12 residues. Looked up from germline, CDR1 is SGHNT and CDR2 is YENEEA. The investigators reverse transcribed all of the isolated RNA, so they sequenced expressed TCRB transcripts. Only in-frame clones appear in the TCRdb table, and some are missing; sequencing was by immunoSEQ multiplex PCR. The sample carries several thousand clones, around three quarters recorded once. The data stem from a study of beta chain features in type 1 diabetes.

This TCR derives from a woman younger than 30 in good health. Specimen: Tregs from blood. This chain connects TRBV11-3 to TRBJ2-7; 7 nucleotides line up with TRBD1. The CDR3 DNA reads as TGTGCCAGCAGCTTCTCAGGGGGCGAGCAGTACTTC. Translation gives CASSFSGGEQYF.